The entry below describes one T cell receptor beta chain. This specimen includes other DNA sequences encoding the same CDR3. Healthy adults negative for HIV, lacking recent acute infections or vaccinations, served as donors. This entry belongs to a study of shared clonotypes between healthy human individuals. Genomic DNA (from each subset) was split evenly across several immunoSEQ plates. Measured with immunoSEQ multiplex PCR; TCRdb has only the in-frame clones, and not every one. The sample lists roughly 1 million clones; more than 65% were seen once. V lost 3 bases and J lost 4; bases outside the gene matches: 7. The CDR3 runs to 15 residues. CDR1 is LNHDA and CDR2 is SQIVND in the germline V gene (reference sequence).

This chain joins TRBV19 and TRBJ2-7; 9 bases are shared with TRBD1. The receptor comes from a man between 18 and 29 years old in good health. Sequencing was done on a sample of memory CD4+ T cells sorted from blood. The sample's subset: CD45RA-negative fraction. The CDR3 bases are TGTGCCAGTAGTATTGTGGGACAGGGCGGATACGAGCAGTACTTC. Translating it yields CASSIVGQGGYEQYF. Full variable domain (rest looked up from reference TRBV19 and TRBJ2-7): DGGITQSPKYLFRKEGQNVTLSCEQNLNHDAMYWYRQDPGQGLRLIYYSQIVNDFQKGDIAEGYSVSREKKESFPLTVTSAQKNPTAFYLCASSIVGQGGYEQYFGPGTRLTVT.